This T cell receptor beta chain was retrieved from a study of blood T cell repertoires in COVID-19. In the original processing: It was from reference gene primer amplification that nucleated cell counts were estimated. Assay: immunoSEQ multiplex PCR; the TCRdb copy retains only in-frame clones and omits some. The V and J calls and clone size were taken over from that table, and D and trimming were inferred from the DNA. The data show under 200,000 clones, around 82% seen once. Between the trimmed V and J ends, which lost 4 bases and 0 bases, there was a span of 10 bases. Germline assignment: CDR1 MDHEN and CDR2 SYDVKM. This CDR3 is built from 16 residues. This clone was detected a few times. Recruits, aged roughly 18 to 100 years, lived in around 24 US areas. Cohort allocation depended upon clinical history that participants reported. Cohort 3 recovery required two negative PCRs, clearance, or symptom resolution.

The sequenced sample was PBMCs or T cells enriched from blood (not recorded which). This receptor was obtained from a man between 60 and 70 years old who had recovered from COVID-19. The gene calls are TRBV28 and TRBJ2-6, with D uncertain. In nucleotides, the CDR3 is TGTGCCAGCAGTTCTACTCGGTCCTCTGGGGCCAACGTCCTGACTTTC. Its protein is CASSSTRSSGANVLTF.